This T cell receptor beta chain was captured by sequencing in a study of PD-L1 blockade in urothelial cancer. Time point of the sample: peripheral blood 6 weeks after treatment start. CDR1 and CDR2 from the germline V gene are LGHNA and YNFKEQ. Trimming took 0 bases from V and 2 from J; bases not matched to a gene: 4. The CDR3 consists of 16 residues. Sequencing used immunoSEQ multiplex PCR; TCRdb keeps in-frame clones, though not all of them. In the table there are 100,000 to 150,000 clones, roughly 83% of which are singletons. The material sequenced was PBMCs, taken around atezolizumab (anti-PD-L1) treatment. The chain uses TRBV4-2 and TRBJ1-2; TRBD1 agrees at 9 bases. This clonotype originated in a man between 50 and 59 years old with urothelial cancer. The DNA for the CDR3 is TGTGCCAGCAGCCAAGAAGGGACAGGGTTCAACTATGGCTACACCTTC. Its translation is CASSQEGTGFNYGYTF.